The 9 T cell receptor beta chains given below trace back to one sample, sequenced in a study of blood T cell repertoires in COVID-19. Assay used: immunoSEQ multiplex PCR; TCRdb lists only in-frame clones, some missing. The sample carries 200,000 to 300,000 clones, about 91% recorded once. The sequencing sample was made of peripheral blood. These receptors were obtained from an elderly man with acute or convalescent COVID-19.

Only one count was recorded for this clone. The genes are TRBV7-2 and TRBJ2-5; D is possibly TRBD2 (5 bases). V was shortened by 3 bases and J by 4 bases, with 9 bases between the two germline ends. CDR1 and CDR2 (germline): SGHTA, FQGNSA. This CDR3 spans 13 amino acids. CDR3 DNA sequence: TGTGCCAGCAGCTTTCCCAGCGGAGAGACCCAGTACTTC. Protein sequence: CASSFPSGETQYF.

The chain carries TRBV5-8 and TRBJ2-3, with TRBD2 matching over 12 bases. Germline CDR1 is SGHTS and CDR2 is YDEGEE. This CDR3 is 17 amino acids long. V trimming: 0 bases; J trimming: 2 bases; junction bases outside the gene matches: 4. The CDR3 DNA follows: TGTGCCAGCAGCTTGGGACTAGCGGGGGCCTACACAGATACGCAGTATTTT. Translated, it gives CASSLGLAGAYTDTQYF. Full variable domain (remainder filled in from reference TRBV5-8 and TRBJ2-3): EAGVTQSPTHLIKTRGQQATLRCSPISGHTSVYWYQQALGLGLQFLLWYDEGEERNRGNFPPRFSGRQFPNYSSELNVNALELEDSALYLCASSLGLAGAYTDTQYFGPGTRLTVL.

The J gene is TRBJ2-4, the V gene TRBV19; maybe TRBD2 (5 bases). The CDR3 extends over 15 amino acids. V was trimmed by 4 bases and J by 6 bases, leaving 16 bases between them. Germline CDR1 and CDR2: LNHDA and SQIVND (reference sequence). The CDR3 bases are TGTGCCAGTAGTAGGAGGAGTAGCGAAGGAAACATTCAGTACTTC. This sequence encodes CASSRRSSEGNIQYF.

This clone came up once. The gene calls are TRBV15 and TRBJ1-1; D may be TRBD1 (5 bases). The V gene lost 3 bases and the J gene lost 4 bases, with 9 bases spanning the gap. The CDR3 has 13 residues. Germline V CDR1 and CDR2: LNHNV, YYDKDF (reference sequence). CDR3 protein: CATSRTDRTEAFF. The CDR3 DNA sequence: TGTGCCACCAGCAGGACAGATCGCACTGAAGCTTTCTTT.

This clone was observed once. This rearrangement joins TRBV19 to TRBJ1-2; possible D gene TRBD1, 5 bases. The CDR3 runs to 15 residues. Deletions cut 1 base from V and 5 bases from J, with 14 bases between. From germline, CDR1 is LNHDA and CDR2 SQIVND (reference sequence). In nucleotides, the CDR3 is TGTGCCAGTAGTATAGGTATCAGGGATGATTATGGCTACACCTTC. Translating it yields CASSIGIRDDYGYTF.

V and J are TRBV7-2 and TRBJ2-2; 11 nucleotides match TRBD2. The CDR3 runs to 16 residues. CDR1 and CDR2 (germline): SGHTA, FQGNSA. The V and J ends lost 1 base and 6 bases, in that order; junction bases with no gene match: 4. Here the CDR3 reads CASSLDSGRAPGELFF. Written as DNA, the CDR3 is TGTGCCAGCAGCTTAGATAGCGGGAGGGCCCCCGGGGAGCTGTTTTTT.

This chain connects TRBV19 to TRBJ1-6; D remains unclear. With 3 bases removed from V and 5 bases from J, the gap between germline ends came to 14 bases. The CDR3 runs to 16 residues. CDR1 and CDR2 (germline): LNHDA, SQIVND (reference sequence). CDR3 in amino acids: CASSILFSNDNSPLHF. Written as DNA, the CDR3 is TGTGCCAGTAGTATTCTTTTCAGTAACGATAATTCACCCCTCCACTTT.

The gene calls are TRBV6-2 or TRBV6-3 and TRBJ1-1; D remains unclear. V gave up 0 bases and J gave up 4 bases, with 12 bases separating them. Per germline, CDR1 MNHEY and CDR2 SVGEGT. The CDR3 extends over 15 amino acids. CDR3 residues: CASSYSPGSGTEAFF. CDR3 DNA sequence: TGTGCCAGCAGTTACTCGCCAGGTAGTGGCACTGAAGCTTTCTTT.

This sequence joins TRBV5-6 and TRBJ1-2, with D tentatively TRBD1 (5 bases). The CDR3 has 12 residues. The V gene's germline CDR1 is SGHDT and CDR2 YYEEEE. Trimming stripped 2 bases from V and 4 bases from J, with 6 bases between. The CDR3 spells CASSFTGYGYTF. In DNA, the CDR3 is TGTGCCAGCAGCTTTACAGGCTATGGCTACACCTTC.